This record looks at one TCR beta chain sequence and its context. Its antigen is currently unknown. This entry is derived from a study of cytomegalovirus exposure and HLA in healthy donors. Study findings and constraints: Some public TCRs appeared in many individuals, while most sequences were rare.

This PCR relied on a set of 60 Vbeta primers and 13 Jbeta primers. Original data processing: About 11 million of the about 80 million unique TCR beta chains counted in a later analysis were shared. This table comes from immunoSEQ multiplex PCR, and its TCRdb copy is limited to in-frame clones, with some not included. V, J and clone size reflect that table, while D and trimming were determined from the DNA. The table lists about 150,000 clones, with approximately 1.5% in the top ten. The sample comprised PBMCs. The sequence was obtained from a woman aged 45-65 years in good health and CMV-seronegative.

DNA of the CDR3: TGTGCCAGCAGTGGCACTAGCGGGGCGTACCAAGAGACCCAGTACTTC. It encodes CASSGTSGAYQETQYF. The V and J genes are TRBV6-6 and TRBJ2-5, with TRBD2 matching 10 bases. This CDR3 has 16 amino acids. The germline V gene has CDR1 MNHNY and CDR2 SVGAGI (reference sequence). Losses at the gene ends were 5 bases for V and 0 bases for J; bases not matched to a gene: 6.